This TCR beta chain was sequenced for a study of graft-versus-host responses after intestinal transplantation. Broader study findings: Peak circulating GvH clone levels tracked with early post-transplant HvG declines.

On this clone: What it binds is not known.

Libraries were prepared by immunoSEQ multiplex PCR; TCRdb keeps only in-frame clonotypes and omits some of them. The table lists tens of thousands of clones, roughly 90% of them singletons. The CDR3 runs 14 residues. Germline V lookup: CDR1 SGHDT, CDR2 YYEEEE. The V segment lost 3 bases and the J segment 6 bases; nucleotides outside the gene matches: 7. This receptor was identified in a human donor who received an intestinal transplant. The sample here was unstimulated CD4+ T cells sorted from spleen or lymph node cells, taken before intestinal transplant. The V call is TRBV5-6, the J call TRBJ2-7, with 9 bases matching TRBD1. The CDR3 nucleotides read TGTGCCAGCAGCTATCGGGACAGGGTGGCCGAGCAGTACTTC. The encoded protein is CASSYRDRVAEQYF.